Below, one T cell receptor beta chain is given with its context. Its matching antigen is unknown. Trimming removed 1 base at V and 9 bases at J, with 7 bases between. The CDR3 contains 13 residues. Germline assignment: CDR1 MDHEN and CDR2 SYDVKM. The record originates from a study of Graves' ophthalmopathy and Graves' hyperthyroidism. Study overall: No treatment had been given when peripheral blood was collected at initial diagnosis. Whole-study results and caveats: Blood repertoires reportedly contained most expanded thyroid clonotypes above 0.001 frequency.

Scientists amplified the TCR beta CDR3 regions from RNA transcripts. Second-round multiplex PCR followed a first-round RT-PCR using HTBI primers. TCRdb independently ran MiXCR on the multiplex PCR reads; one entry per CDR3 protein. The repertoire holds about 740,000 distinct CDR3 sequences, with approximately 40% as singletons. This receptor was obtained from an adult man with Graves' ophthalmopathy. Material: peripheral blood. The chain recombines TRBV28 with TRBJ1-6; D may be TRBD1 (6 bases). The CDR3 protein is CASSLLGASPLHF. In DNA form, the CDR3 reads TGTGCCAGCAGTTTATTGGGGGCTTCACCCCTCCACTTT.